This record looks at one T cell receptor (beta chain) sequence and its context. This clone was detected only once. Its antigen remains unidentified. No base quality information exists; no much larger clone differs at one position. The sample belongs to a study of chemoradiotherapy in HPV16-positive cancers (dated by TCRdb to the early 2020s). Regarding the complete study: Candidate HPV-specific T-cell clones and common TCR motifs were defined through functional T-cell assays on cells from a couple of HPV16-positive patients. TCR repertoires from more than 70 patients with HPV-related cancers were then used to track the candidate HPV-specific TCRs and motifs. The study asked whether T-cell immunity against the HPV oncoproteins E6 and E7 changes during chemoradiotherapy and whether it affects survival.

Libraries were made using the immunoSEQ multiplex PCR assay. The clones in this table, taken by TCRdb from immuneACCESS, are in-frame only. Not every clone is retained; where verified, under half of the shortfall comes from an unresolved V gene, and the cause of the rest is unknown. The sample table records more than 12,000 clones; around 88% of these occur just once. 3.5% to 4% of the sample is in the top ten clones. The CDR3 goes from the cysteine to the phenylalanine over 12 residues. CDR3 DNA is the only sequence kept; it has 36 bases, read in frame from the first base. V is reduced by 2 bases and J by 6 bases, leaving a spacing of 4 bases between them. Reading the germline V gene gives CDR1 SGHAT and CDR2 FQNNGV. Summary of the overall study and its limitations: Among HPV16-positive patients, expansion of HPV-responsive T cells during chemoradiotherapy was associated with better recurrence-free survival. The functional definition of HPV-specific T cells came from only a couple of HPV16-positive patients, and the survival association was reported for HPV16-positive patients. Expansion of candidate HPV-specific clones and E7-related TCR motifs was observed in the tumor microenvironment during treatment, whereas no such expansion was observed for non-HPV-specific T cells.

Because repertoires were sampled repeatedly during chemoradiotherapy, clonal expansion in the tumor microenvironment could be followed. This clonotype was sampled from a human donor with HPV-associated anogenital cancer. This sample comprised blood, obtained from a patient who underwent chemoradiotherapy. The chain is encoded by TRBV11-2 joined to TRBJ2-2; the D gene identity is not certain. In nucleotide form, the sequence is TGTGCCAGCAGCTTATTGTCCGGGGAGCTGTTTTTT. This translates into CASSLLSGELFF.